This TCR beta chain appears in the sequencing data of a study of beta chain features in type 1 diabetes. Study findings and constraints: With patients and controls alike, PCR might favor shorter templates to an equal degree.

Every isolated RNA sample was fully reverse transcribed, so sequencing captured expressed TCRB transcripts. The method was immunoSEQ multiplex PCR; TCRdb's version includes in-frame clones alone and lacks a portion of them. The table shows about half a million clones, with approximately 28% occurring only once. Points on this clone: The antigen remains undetermined.

The sequencing input was naive CD4+ T cells from blood. The receptor comes from a man younger than 35 in good health.

The CDR3 protein is CSATGARAFF. CDR3 DNA: TGCAGCGCCACAGGGGCACGGGCTTTCTTT. The J gene is TRBJ1-1, the V gene TRBV29-1; 7 bases are shared with TRBD1. The CDR3 is made up of 10 amino acids. After removal of 7 bases from V and 11 bases from J, the junction contained 7 bases not matched to a gene. CDR1 SQVTM and CDR2 ANQGSEA come from the germline V gene.